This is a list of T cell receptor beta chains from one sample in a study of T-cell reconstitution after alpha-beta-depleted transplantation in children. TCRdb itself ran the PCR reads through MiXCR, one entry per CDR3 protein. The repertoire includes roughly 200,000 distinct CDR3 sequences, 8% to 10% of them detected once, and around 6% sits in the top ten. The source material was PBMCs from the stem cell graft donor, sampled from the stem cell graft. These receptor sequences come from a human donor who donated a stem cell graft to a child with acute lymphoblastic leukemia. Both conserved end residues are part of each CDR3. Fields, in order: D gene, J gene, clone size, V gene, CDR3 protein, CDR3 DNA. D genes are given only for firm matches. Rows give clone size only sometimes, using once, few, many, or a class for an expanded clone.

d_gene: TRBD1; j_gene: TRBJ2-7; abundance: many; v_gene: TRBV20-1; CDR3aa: CSARATDRTYEQYF; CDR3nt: TGCAGTGCTAGAGCCACGGACAGGACCTACGAGCAGTACTTC
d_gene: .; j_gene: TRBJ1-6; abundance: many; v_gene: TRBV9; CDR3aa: CASSVTQGFGNSPLHF; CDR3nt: TGTGCCAGCAGCGTGACCCAGGGTTTCGGTAATTCACCCCTCCACTTT
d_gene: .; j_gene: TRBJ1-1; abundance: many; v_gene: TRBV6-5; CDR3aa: CASSYGGNTEAFF; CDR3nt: TGTGCCAGTTCGTATGGAGGGAACACTGAAGCTTTCTTT
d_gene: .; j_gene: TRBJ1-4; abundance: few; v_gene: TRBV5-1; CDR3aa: CASSPGGDEKLFF; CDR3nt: TGCGCCAGCAGCCCCGGAGGGGATGAAAAACTGTTTTTT
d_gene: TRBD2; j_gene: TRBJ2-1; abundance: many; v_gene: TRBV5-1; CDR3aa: CASSLTPTSGGAYNEQFF; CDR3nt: TGCGCCAGCAGCTTGACCCCCACTAGCGGGGGGGCCTACAATGAGCAGTTCTTC
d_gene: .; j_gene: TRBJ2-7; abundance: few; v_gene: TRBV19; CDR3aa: CASSGQLVGEQYF; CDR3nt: TGTGCCAGTAGTGGACAGCTCGTCGGCGAGCAGTACTTC
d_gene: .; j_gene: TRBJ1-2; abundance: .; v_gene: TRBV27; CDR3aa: CASSSRVVRDNYGYTF; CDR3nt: TGTGCCAGCAGTTCACGGGTCGTGAGGGACAACTATGGCTACACCTTC
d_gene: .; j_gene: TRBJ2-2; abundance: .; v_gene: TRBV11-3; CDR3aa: CASSLGRELFF; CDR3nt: TGTGCCAGCAGCTTAGGCCGGGAGCTGTTTTTT
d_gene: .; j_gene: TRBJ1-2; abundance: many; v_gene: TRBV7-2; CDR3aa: CASSSSQLYGYTF; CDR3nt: TGTGCCAGCAGCTCATCACAGCTCTATGGCTACACCTTC
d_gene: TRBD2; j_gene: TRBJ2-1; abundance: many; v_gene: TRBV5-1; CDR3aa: CASSSGLAGVNEQFF; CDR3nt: TGCGCCAGCAGCTCGGGACTAGCGGGGGTGAATGAGCAGTTCTTC
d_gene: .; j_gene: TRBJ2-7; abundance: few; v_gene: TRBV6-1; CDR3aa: CASGREYEQYF; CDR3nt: TGTGCCAGCGGAAGAGAATACGAGCAGTACTTC
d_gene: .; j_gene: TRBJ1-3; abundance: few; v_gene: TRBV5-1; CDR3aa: CASRFGGTSGNTIYF; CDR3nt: TGCGCCAGCAGATTTGGGGGCACCTCTGGAAACACCATATATTTT
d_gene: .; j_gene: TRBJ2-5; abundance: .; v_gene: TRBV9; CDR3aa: CASSVAGGRQETQYF; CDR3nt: TGTGCCAGCAGCGTAGCCGGGGGGCGCCAAGAGACCCAGTACTTC
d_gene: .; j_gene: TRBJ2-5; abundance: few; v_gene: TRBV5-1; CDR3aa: CASSPDSTEQETQYF; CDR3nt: TGCGCCAGCAGCCCGGATTCGACGGAACAAGAGACCCAGTACTTC
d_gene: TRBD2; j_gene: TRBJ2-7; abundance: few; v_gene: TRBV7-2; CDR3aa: CASSLGLAGPSYEQYF; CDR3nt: TGTGCCAGCAGCCTGGGACTAGCGGGGCCCTCCTACGAGCAGTACTTC
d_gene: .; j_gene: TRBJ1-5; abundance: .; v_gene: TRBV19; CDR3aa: CASSTRPRGGNQPQHF; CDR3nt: TGTGCCAGTAGTACCCGACCGAGGGGGGGCAATCAGCCCCAGCATTTT
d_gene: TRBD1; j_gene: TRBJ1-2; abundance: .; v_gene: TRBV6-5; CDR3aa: CASSYSQTRGLHYGYTF; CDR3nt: TGTGCCAGCAGTTACTCCCAAACCAGGGGGCTGCACTATGGCTACACCTTC
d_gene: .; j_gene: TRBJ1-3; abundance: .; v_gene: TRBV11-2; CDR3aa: CASSSYETRNPIYF; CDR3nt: TGTGCCAGCAGCTCCTACGAAACAAGGAACCCCATATATTTT
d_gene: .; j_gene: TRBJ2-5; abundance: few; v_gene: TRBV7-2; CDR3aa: CASSLIIETNYQETQYF; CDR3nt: TGTGCCAGCAGCTTAATAATCGAGACGAACTACCAAGAGACCCAGTACTTC
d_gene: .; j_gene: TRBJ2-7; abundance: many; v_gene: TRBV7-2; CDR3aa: CASSLGPYYEQYF; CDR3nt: TGTGCCAGCAGCTTAGGACCCTACTACGAGCAGTACTTC
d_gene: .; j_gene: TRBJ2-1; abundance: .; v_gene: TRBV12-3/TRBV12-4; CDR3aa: CASSDPPGALEQFF; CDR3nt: TGTGCCAGCAGTGACCCTCCAGGGGCCCTTGAGCAGTTCTTC
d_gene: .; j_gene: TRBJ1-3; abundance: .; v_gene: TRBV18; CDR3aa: CASSPAYSGNTIYF; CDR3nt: TGTGCCAGCTCACCAGCGTACTCTGGAAACACCATATATTTT
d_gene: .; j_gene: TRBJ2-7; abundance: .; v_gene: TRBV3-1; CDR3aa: CASSQVGASQHF; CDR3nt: TGTGCCAGCAGCCAAGTTGGTGCGTCGCAGCACTTC
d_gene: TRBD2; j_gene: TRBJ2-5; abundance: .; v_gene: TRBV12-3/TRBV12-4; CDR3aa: CASSFFMLAGTRAQETQYF; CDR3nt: TGTGCCAGCAGTTTTTTTATGCTAGCGGGAACTAGGGCCCAAGAGACCCAGTACTTC
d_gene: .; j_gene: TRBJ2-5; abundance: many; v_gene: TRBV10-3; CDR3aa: CAISGDEPYQETQYF; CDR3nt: TGTGCCATCAGTGGGGACGAACCGTACCAAGAGACCCAGTACTTC
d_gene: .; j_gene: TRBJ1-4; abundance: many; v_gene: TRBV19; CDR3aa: CASSMAKLATNEKLFF; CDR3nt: TGTGCCAGTAGTATGGCGAAGTTGGCAACTAATGAAAAACTGTTTTTT
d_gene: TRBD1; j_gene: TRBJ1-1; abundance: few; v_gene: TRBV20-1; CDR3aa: CSARSGTGWFDTEAFF; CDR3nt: TGCAGTGCTAGATCCGGGACAGGCTGGTTTGACACTGAAGCTTTCTTT
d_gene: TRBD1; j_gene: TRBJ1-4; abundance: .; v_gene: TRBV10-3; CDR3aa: CASEGGSGEKLFF; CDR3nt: TGTGCCAGCGAAGGGGGCTCGGGTGAAAAACTGTTTTTT
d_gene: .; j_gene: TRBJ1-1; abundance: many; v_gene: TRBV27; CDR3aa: CASSFSEDLNTEAFF; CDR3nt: TGTGCCAGCAGTTTTTCGGAGGACTTGAACACTGAAGCTTTCTTT
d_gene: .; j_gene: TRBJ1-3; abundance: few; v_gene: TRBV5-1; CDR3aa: CASSVKDSGNTIYF; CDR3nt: TGCGCCAGCAGCGTAAAGGACTCTGGAAACACCATATATTTT
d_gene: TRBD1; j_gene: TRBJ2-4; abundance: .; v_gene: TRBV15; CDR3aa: CATSRGQGVLNIQYF; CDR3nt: TGTGCCACCAGCAGAGGACAGGGGGTTTTAAACATTCAGTACTTC
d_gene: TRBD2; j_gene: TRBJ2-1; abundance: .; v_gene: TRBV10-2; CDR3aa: CASSVGGDEQFF; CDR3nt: TGCGCCAGCAGCGTGGGAGGGGATGAGCAGTTCTTC
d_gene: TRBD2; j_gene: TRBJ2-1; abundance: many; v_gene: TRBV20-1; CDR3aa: CSASPSGGVHNEQFF; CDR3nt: TGCAGTGCAAGCCCTAGCGGGGGTGTTCACAATGAGCAGTTCTTC
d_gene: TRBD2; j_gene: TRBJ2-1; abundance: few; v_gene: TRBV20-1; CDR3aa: CSARSVSGDYNEQFF; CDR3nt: TGCAGTGCTAGATCCGTTAGCGGGGATTACAATGAGCAGTTCTTC
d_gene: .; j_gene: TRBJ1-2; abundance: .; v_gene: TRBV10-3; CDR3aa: CAIKEQQGGNAGYTF; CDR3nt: TGTGCCATCAAAGAGCAACAGGGCGGGAATGCTGGCTACACCTTC
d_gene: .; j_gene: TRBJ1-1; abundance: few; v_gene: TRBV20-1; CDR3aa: CSARERPNTEAFF; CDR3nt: TGCAGTGCTAGGGAACGGCCCAACACTGAAGCTTTCTTT
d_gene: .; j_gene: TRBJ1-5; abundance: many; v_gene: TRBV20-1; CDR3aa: CSARDPGNRSNQPQHF; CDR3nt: TGCAGTGCTAGAGATCCAGGGAATCGTAGCAATCAGCCCCAGCATTTT
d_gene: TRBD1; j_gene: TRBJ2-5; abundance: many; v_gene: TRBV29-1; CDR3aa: CSVEKTGLETQYF; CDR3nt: TGCAGCGTTGAAAAGACAGGGCTGGAGACCCAGTACTTC
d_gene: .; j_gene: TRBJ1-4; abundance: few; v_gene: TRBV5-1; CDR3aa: CASSLGGVGNEKLFF; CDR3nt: TGCGCCAGCAGCTTGGGAGGGGTAGGGAATGAAAAACTGTTTTTT
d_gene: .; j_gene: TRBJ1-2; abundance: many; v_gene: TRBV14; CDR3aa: CASSQDRDFYGYTF; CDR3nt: TGTGCCAGCAGCCAAGATAGGGACTTCTATGGCTACACCTTC
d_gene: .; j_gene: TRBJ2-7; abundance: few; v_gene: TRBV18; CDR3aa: CASSGVEGSTYEQYF; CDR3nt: TGTGCCAGCTCCGGGGTGGAGGGCTCAACCTACGAGCAGTACTTC